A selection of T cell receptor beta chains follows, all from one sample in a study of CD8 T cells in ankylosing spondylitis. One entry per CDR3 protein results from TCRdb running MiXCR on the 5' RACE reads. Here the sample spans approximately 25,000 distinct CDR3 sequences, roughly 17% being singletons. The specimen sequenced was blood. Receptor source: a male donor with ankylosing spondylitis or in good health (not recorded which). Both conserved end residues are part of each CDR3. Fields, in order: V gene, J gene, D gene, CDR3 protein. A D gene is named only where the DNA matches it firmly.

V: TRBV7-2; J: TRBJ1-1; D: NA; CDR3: CASSLGGAGTEAFF
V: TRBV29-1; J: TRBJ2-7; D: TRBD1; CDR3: CSVRGQGVKQYF
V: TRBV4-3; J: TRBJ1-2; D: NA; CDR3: CASSQDFDTRYGYTF
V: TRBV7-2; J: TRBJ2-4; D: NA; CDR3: CASSSRPAKNIQYF
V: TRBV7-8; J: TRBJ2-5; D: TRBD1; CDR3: CASSPDSRGPGETQYF
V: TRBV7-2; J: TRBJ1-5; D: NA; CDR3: CASSATGTRSNQPQHF
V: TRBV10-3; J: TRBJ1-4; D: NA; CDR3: CAISNKGLDFEKLFF
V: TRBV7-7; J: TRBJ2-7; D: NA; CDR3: CASSYSPGYEQYF
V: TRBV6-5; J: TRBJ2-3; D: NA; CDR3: CASSPLSGPSTDTQYF
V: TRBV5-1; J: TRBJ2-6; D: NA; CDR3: CASSLPTSGANVLTF
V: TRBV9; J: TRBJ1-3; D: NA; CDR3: CASSVTSGGSGNTIYF
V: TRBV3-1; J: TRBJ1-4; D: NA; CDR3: CASSPRWTAEKLFF
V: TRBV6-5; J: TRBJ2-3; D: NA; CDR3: CASRVRHTDTQYF
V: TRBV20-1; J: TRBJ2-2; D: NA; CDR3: CSARSSNQNTGELFF
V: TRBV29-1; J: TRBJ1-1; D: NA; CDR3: CSVENAGTRNTEAFF
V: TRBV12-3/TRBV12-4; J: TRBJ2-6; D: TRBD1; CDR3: CASSLKGAAGANVLTF
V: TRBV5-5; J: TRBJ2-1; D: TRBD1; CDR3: CASSGIQGAVNEQFF
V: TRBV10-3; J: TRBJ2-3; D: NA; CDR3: CAISENGRSPDTQYF
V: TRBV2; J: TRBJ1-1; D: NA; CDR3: CATPAQGENTEAFF
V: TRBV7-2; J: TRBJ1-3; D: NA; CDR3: CASSLGPGPQGNTIYF
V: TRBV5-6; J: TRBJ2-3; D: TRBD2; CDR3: CASSLAGLAGGADTQYF
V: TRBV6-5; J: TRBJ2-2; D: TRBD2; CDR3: CASSQGLAGGTGELFF
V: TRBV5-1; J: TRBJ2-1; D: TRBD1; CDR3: CASSLTGGSYNEQFF
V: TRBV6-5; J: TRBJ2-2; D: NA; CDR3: CASSYGWQGYTGELFF
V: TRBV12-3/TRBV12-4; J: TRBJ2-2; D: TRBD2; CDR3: CASSFYPGLAGGRGTGELFF
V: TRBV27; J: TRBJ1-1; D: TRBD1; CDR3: CASSLQQGVGVAFF
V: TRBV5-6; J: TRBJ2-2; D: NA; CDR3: CASSLERAGELFF
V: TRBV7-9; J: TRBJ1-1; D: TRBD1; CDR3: CASTPPGGFTEAFF
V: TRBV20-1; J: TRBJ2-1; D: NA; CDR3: CSASGFGGGPIMNEQFF
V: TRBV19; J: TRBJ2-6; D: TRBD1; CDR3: CASSTTGTGGPGANVLTF
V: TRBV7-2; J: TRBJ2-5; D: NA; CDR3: CASSLVGGAVQETQYF
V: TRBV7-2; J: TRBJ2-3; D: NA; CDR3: CASSLGADTQYF
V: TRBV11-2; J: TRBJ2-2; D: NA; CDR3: CASSGVRNGGELFF
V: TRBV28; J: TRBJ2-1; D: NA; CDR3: CASSNRVFNEQFF
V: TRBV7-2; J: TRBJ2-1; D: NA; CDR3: CASSLVGRDNEQFF
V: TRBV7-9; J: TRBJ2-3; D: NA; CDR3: CASSPSPAYTQYF
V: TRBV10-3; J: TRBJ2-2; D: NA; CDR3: CAISDRARTGELFF
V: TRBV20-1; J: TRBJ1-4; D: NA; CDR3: CSARELGLELFF
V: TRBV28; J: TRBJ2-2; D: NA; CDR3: CASSSPGLWAGELFF
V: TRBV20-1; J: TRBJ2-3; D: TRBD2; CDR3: CMPGGGRGDTQYF
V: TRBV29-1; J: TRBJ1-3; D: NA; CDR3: CSVEDGGAGNTIYF